This TCR beta chain was captured by sequencing in a study of T cells in Graves' hyperthyroidism and ophthalmopathy. The table lists this clonotype with many counts. Germline V gene sequence: CDR1 MNHNS, CDR2 SASEGT. V lost 6 bases, J lost 2 bases, and 14 bases lay in between. CDR3 length: 14 amino acids. It was RNA transcripts that yielded the amplified TCR beta CDR3 regions. TCR CDR3 regions were first amplified by RT-PCR with HTBI primers. TCRdb processed the multiplex PCR reads anew with MiXCR; each CDR3 protein has one entry. The repertoire holds some 350,000 distinct CDR3 sequences, with 15% to 18% as singletons.

This chain links TRBV6-1 with TRBJ2-7; D is perhaps TRBD1 or TRBD2 (5 bases each). Sequencing was done on a sample of blood. The sequence was collected from a woman aged 18-29 years with Graves' hyperthyroidism that later progressed to Graves' ophthalmopathy. CDR3 in DNA: TGTGCCAGCAGGCCGGGGACGGGCACCTACGAGCAGTACTTC. Amino acids: CASRPGTGTYEQYF.